This T cell receptor (beta chain) derives from a study of EBV T-cell therapy then PD-1 blockade in nasopharyngeal carcinoma. Generated by immunoSEQ multiplex PCR, the TCRdb table keeps only in-frame clones and is missing some. The sample lists about 21,000 clones, roughly four fifths seen once, with approximately 31% in the top ten. As for time point: 266 days after commencement of treatment, after nivolumab therapy. Regarding treatment: AdE1-LMPpoly-expanded autologous EBV-specific T-cell therapy followed by anti-PD-1 nivolumab. A word on this clone: Its antigen is unidentified.

This clonotype originated in a man aged 40-49 years with nasopharyngeal carcinoma. The sequenced sample was CD8+ T cells from blood, obtained around day 300 from a patient whose treatment included autologous EBV-specific T cells and nivolumab.

CDR3 residues: CASSQERATSYEQYF. CDR3 DNA: TGCGCCAGCAGCCAAGAGCGGGCTACCTCCTACGAGCAGTACTTC. This chain uses TRBV4-1 with TRBJ2-7, with a weak D call TRBD2 (5 bases). Germline V CDR1 and CDR2: MGHRA, YSYEKL. The CDR3 totals 15 residues. The V end lost 0 bases, the J end lost 0 bases, and 9 bases lay between the germline ends.